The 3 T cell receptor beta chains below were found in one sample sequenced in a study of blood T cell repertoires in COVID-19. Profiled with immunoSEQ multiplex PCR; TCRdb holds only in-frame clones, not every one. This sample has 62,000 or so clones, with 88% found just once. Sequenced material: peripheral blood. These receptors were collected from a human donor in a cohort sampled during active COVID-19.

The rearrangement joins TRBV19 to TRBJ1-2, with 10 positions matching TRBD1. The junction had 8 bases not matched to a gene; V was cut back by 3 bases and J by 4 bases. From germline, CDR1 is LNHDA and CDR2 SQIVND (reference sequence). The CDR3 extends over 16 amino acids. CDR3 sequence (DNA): TGTGCCAGTAGTATTTCCCCGACAGGGGGCGCCTATGGCTACACCTTC. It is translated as CASSISPTGGAYGYTF.

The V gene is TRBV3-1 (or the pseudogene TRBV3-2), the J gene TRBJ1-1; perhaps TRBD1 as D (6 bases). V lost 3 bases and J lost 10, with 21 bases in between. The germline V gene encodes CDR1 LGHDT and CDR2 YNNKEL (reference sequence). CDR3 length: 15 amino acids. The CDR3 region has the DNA TGTGCCAGCAGCCAGGTTCTACAGGGAAGGGTTGGAGCTTTCTTT. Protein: CASSQVLQGRVGAFF.

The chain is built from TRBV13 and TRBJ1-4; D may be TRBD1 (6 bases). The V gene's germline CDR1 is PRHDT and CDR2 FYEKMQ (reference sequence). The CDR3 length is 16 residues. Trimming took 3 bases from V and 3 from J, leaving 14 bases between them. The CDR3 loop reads CASSLQGSRSNEKLFF. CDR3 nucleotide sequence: TGTGCCAGCAGCTTGCAGGGGTCGAGGTCTAATGAAAAACTGTTTTTT.